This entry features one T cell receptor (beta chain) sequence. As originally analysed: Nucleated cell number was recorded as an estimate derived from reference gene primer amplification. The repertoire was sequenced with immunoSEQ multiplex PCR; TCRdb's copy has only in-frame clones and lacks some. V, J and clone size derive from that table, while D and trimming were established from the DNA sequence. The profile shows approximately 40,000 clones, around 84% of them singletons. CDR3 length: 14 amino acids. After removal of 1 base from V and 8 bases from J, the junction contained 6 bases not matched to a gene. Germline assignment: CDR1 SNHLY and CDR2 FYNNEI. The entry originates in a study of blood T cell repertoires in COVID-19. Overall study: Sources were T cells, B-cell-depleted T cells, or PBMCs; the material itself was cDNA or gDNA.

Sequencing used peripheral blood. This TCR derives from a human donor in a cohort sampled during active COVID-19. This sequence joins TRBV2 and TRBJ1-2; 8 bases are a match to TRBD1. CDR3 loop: CASSEGGRGRGYTF. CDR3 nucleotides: TGTGCCAGCAGTGAAGGGGGCAGGGGGCGAGGCTACACCTTC.